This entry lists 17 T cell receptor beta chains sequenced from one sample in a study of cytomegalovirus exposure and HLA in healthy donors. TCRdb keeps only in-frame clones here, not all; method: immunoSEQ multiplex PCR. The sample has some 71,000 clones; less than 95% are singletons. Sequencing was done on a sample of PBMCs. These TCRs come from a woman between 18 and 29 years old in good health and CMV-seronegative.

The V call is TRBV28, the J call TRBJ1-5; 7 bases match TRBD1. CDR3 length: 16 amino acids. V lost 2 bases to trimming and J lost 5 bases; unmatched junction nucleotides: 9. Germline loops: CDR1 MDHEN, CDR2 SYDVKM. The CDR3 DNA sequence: TGTGCCAGCAGTTTAGACAGGGAAAGGTGGGATCAGCCCCAGCATTTT. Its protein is CASSLDRERWDQPQHF.

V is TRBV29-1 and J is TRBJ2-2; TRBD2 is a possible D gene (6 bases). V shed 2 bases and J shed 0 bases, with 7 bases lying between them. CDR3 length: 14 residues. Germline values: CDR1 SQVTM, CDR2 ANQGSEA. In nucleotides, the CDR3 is TGCAGCGTTGAAAAGCGGGCGAACACCGGGGAGCTGTTTTTT. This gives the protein CSVEKRANTGELFF.

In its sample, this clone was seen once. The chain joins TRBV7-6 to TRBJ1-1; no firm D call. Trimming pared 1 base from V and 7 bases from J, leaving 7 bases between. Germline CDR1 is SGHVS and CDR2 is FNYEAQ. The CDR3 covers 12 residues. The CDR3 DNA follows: TGTGCCAGCAGCTTAGGAGCGGGTGAAGCTTTCTTT. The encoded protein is CASSLGAGEAFF.

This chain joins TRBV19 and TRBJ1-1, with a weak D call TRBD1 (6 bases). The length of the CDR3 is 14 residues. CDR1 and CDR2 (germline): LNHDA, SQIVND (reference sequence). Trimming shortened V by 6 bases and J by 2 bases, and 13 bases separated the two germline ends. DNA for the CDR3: TGTGCCAGTAGCTATGGACAGTTTAACACTGAAGCTTTCTTT. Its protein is CASSYGQFNTEAFF. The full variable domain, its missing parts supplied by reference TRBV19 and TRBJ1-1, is DGGITQSPKYLFRKEGQNVTLSCEQNLNHDAMYWYRQDPGQGLRLIYYSQIVNDFQKGDIAEGYSVSREKKESFPLTVTSAQKNPTAFYLCASSYGQFNTEAFFGQGTRLTVV.

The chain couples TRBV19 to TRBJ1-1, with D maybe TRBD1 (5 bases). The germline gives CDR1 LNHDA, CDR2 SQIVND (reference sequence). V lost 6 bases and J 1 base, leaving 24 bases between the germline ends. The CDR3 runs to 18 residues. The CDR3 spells CASRHSLYFAGKNTEAFF. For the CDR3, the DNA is TGTGCCAGTAGACACAGTCTCTATTTCGCAGGGAAGAACACTGAAGCTTTCTTT.

The CDR3 protein is CASSTLGTGSYEQYF. The CDR3 DNA sequence: TGTGCCAGCAGCACGCTGGGGACAGGCTCCTACGAGCAGTACTTC. The chain is built from TRBV11-2 and TRBJ2-7; 8 positions agree with TRBD1. With 5 bases clipped from V and 0 bases from J, the junction kept 6 bases outside the gene matches. CDR1 SGHAT and CDR2 FQNNGV come from the germline V gene. This CDR3 contains 15 residues.

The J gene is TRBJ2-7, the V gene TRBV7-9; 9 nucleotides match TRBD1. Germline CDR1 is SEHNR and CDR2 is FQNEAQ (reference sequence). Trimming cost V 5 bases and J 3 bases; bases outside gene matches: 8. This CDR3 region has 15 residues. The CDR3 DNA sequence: TGTGCCAGCAGCCCGCCGGGACAGGGTAACTACGAGCAGTACTTC. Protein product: CASSPPGQGNYEQYF.

The CDR3 loop reads CASSPGQGHTEAFF. The CDR3 region has the DNA TGCGCCAGCAGCCCGGGACAGGGCCACACTGAAGCTTTCTTT. This chain connects TRBV5-1 to TRBJ1-1; 9 bases fit TRBD1. Losses at the gene ends were 4 bases for V and 3 bases for J; bases not matched to a gene: 4. Germline assignment: CDR1 SGHRS and CDR2 YFSETQ. This CDR3 has 14 amino acids.

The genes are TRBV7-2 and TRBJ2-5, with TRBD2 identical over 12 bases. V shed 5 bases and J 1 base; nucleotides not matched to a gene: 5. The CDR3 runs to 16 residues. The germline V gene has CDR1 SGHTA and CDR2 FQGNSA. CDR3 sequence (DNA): TGTGCCAGCAGCCCCCGACTAGCGGGGGCCCAAGAGACCCAGTACTTC. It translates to CASSPRLAGAQETQYF.

The CDR3 is CASSQATLAGGLETQYF. CDR3 DNA: TGCGCCAGCAGCCAAGCCACACTAGCGGGGGGGCTAGAGACCCAGTACTTC. The J gene is TRBJ2-5, the V gene TRBV4-1; 13 bases fit TRBD2. The CDR3 covers 17 residues. V was clipped by 1 base and J by 4 bases; unmatched bases: 6. Per germline, CDR1 MGHRA and CDR2 YSYEKL.

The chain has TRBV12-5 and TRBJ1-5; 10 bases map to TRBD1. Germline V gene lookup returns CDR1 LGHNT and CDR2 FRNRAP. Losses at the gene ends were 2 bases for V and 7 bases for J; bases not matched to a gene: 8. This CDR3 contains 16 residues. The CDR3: CASGLTTGGDGQPQHF. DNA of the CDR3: TGTGCTAGTGGTTTGACGACAGGGGGCGACGGGCAGCCCCAGCATTTT.

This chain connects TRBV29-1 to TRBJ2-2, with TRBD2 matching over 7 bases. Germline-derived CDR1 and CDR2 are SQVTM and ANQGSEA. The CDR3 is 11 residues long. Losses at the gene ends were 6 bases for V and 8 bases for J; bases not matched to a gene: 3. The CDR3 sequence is CSVPGGGELFF. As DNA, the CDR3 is TGCAGCGTCCCGGGGGGAGGGGAGCTGTTTTTT.

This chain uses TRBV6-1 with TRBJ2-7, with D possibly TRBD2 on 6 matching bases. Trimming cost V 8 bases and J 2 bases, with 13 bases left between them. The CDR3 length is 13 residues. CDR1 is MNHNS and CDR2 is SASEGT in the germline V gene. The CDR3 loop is CASRRDATYEQYF. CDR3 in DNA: TGTGCCAGCCGGCGGGACGCGACCTACGAGCAGTACTTC.

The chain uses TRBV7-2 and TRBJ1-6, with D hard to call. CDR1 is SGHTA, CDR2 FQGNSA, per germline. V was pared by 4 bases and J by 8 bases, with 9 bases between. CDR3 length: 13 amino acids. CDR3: CASSYQADSPLHF. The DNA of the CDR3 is TGTGCCAGCAGCTACCAAGCTGATTCACCCCTCCACTTT.

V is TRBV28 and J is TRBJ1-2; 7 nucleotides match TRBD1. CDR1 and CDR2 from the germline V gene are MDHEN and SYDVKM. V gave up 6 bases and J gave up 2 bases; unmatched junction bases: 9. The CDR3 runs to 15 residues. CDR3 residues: CASSHHRGGNYGYTF. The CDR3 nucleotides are TGTGCCAGCAGCCACCACAGGGGCGGGAACTATGGCTACACCTTC.

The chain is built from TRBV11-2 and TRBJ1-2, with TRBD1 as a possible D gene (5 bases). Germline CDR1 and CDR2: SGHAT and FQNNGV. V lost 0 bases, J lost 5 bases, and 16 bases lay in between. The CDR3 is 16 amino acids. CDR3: CASSLDRSGGRYGYTF. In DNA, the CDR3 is TGTGCCAGCAGCTTAGATCGGTCGGGGGGAAGGTATGGCTACACCTTC.

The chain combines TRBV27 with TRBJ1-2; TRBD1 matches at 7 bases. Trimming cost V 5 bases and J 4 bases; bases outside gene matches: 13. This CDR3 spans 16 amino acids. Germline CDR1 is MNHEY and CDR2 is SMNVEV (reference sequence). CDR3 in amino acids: CASSPHSTGSLYGYTF. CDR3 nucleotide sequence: TGTGCCAGCAGTCCCCATTCGACAGGGTCACTCTATGGCTACACCTTC.